This T cell receptor (beta chain) was retrieved from a study of T cell changes during pregnancy in multiple sclerosis. The V and J ends lost 5 bases and 4 bases respectively, with 17 bases between them. CDR1 is SGHTA and CDR2 is FQGTGA in the germline V gene. The CDR3 spans 15 residues. Using immunoSEQ multiplex PCR, the repertoire was profiled, and TCRdb retains in-frame clones only, with some absent. The repertoire holds around 40,000 clones, roughly nine tenths seen once, with less than 0.9% in the top ten. This sample comprised CD4+ T cells from peripheral blood mononuclear cells, obtained before pregnancy. The gene calls are TRBV7-3 and TRBJ1-1, with no clear D. This receptor was taken from a female donor with multiple sclerosis, enrolled in a pregnancy study. CDR3: CASSHPGRGSTEAFF. The CDR3 DNA follows: TGTGCCAGCAGCCACCCTGGGCGGGGAAGCACTGAAGCTTTCTTT.